This T cell receptor beta chain was captured in a study of control samples from healthy donors and cancer patients (dated by TCRdb to the early 2020s). On this clone itself: This clone's antigen is unknown. The input lacks base qualities; no much larger clone sits a single base away.

Libraries were built with the immunoSEQ multiplex PCR assay. TCRdb limited this immuneACCESS table to in-frame rearrangements with V and J called. A share of clones is missing; checked studies link under half to unresolved V genes, and the rest is unexplained. This sample has fewer than 250,000 clones in its table, and roughly nine tenths of those were observed once. The ten top clones hold 1.8% of the sample. Sample: blood. The clonotype originates from a man aged 25-45 years in good health.

The DNA is as follows: TGTGCCAGCAGTAACCGGGACCCCGAGCAGTTCTTC. Its protein is CASSNRDPEQFF. The rearrangement combines TRBV27 with TRBJ2-1, with the D segment possibly TRBD1 or TRBD2, each aligning over 5 bases. The germline V gene (reference sequence) specifies MNHEY as CDR1 and SMNVEV as CDR2. The trim is 5 bases for V and 10 bases for J, with a gap of 12 bases between the germline ends. From cysteine to phenylalanine, the CDR3 is 12 amino acids long. Solely the CDR3 DNA is kept, with 36 bases framed from the first base.